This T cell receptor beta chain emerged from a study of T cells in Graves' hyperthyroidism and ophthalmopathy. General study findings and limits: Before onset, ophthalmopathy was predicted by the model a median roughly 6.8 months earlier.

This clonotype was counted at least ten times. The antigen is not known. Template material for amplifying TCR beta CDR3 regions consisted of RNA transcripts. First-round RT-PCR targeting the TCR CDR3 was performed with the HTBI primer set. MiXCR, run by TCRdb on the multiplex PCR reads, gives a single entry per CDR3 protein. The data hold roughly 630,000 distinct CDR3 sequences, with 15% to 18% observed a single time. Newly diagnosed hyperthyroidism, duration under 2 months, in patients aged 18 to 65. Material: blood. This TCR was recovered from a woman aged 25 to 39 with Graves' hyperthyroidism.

The CDR3 spells CASRSATSGNHEQFF. CDR3 coding DNA: TGTGCCAGCAGATCCGCAACTAGCGGGAATCATGAGCAGTTCTTC. The rearrangement uses TRBV6-2 or TRBV6-3 and TRBJ2-1, with 10 bases aligning to TRBD2. With V trimmed by 6 bases and J by 8 bases, 10 bases remained unmatched. The CDR3 extends over 15 amino acids. Germline loops: CDR1 MNHEY, CDR2 SVGEGT.